A selection of T cell receptor beta chains follows, all from one sample in a study of CD8 T cells in Susac syndrome. One entry per CDR3 protein results from TCRdb running MiXCR on the immunoSEQ multiplex PCR reads. The table lists about 180,000 distinct CDR3 sequences, roughly 94% of them singletons. Sequencing was carried out using CD4+ T cells from PBMCs. The receptors here all came from a human donor with Susac syndrome. Both conserved end residues are part of each CDR3. The order of the fields is D gene, J gene, V gene, clone size, CDR3 protein, CDR3 DNA. A D gene is named only where the DNA matches it firmly. Not every row has a clone size; where given, it reads once, few, many or a size class.

D gene: -
J gene: TRBJ2-5
V gene: TRBV5-1
clone size: -
CDR3 protein: CASSSRPRALTFGETQYF
CDR3 DNA: TGCGCCAGCAGCTCGAGGCCTCGGGCCTTAACGTTTGGGGAGACCCAGTACTTC

D gene: -
J gene: TRBJ2-1
V gene: TRBV30
clone size: -
CDR3 protein: CAWSHSPFPAEGEFF
CDR3 DNA: TGTGCCTGGAGTCATTCTCCCTTCCCAGCGGAGGGTGAGTTCTTC

D gene: -
J gene: TRBJ2-7
V gene: TRBV12-3/TRBV12-4
clone size: -
CDR3 protein: CASSLVVGEQYF
CDR3 DNA: TGTGCCAGCAGTTTAGTTGTGGGAGAGCAGTACTTC

D gene: -
J gene: TRBJ2-7
V gene: TRBV2
clone size: -
CDR3 protein: CATKTGRPYEQYF
CDR3 DNA: TGTGCCACCAAGACAGGGAGGCCCTACGAGCAGTACTTC

D gene: -
J gene: TRBJ2-2
V gene: TRBV27
clone size: -
CDR3 protein: CASSLSISGQLGELFF
CDR3 DNA: TGTGCCAGCAGTTTATCGATCTCGGGTCAATTGGGGGAGCTGTTTTTT

D gene: TRBD2
J gene: TRBJ2-1
V gene: TRBV6-5
clone size: -
CDR3 protein: CASSLAGGISNEQFF
CDR3 DNA: TGTGCCAGCAGCCTAGCGGGAGGGATATCGAATGAGCAGTTCTTC

D gene: -
J gene: TRBJ2-7
V gene: TRBV4-3
clone size: -
CDR3 protein: CASSQGPGAGETYEQYF
CDR3 DNA: TGCGCCAGCAGCCAAGGGCCGGGGGCGGGAGAGACCTACGAGCAGTACTTC

D gene: TRBD2
J gene: TRBJ2-3
V gene: TRBV3-1
clone size: -
CDR3 protein: CASSQGLAGVTQYF
CDR3 DNA: TGTGCCAGCAGCCAGGGACTAGCGGGAGTTACGCAGTATTTT

D gene: -
J gene: TRBJ2-7
V gene: TRBV29-1
clone size: once
CDR3 protein: CSVQVDRSDEQYF
CDR3 DNA: TGCAGCGTTCAAGTCGACAGGAGCGACGAGCAGTACTTC

D gene: -
J gene: TRBJ1-4
V gene: TRBV18
clone size: -
CDR3 protein: CASSPSEGNEKLFF
CDR3 DNA: TGTGCCAGCTCACCATCAGAGGGCAATGAAAAACTGTTTTTT

D gene: TRBD2
J gene: TRBJ2-2
V gene: TRBV5-4
clone size: -
CDR3 protein: CASRPGLVGINTGELFF
CDR3 DNA: TGTGCCAGCAGACCCGGACTAGTGGGTATCAACACCGGGGAGCTGTTTTTT

D gene: -
J gene: TRBJ2-5
V gene: TRBV12-3/TRBV12-4
clone size: -
CDR3 protein: CASSLNGYLQETQYF
CDR3 DNA: TGTGCCAGCAGTTTAAATGGGTATCTGCAAGAGACCCAGTACTTC

D gene: -
J gene: TRBJ1-5
V gene: TRBV30
clone size: -
CDR3 protein: CAWSIERNLAQHF
CDR3 DNA: TGTGCCTGGAGTATCGAGAGGAATCTTGCCCAGCATTTT

D gene: -
J gene: TRBJ2-2
V gene: TRBV7-9
clone size: -
CDR3 protein: CASSSNRAGELFF
CDR3 DNA: TGTGCCAGCAGCTCCAACAGGGCCGGGGAGCTGTTTTTT

D gene: TRBD2
J gene: TRBJ2-3
V gene: TRBV11-3
clone size: -
CDR3 protein: CASSRTSLDTQYF
CDR3 DNA: TGTGCCAGCAGCCGGACTAGTCTCGATACGCAGTATTTT

D gene: TRBD1
J gene: TRBJ1-5
V gene: TRBV12-3/TRBV12-4
clone size: -
CDR3 protein: CASSFAGGSNQPQHF
CDR3 DNA: TGTGCCAGCAGTTTCGCAGGGGGGAGCAATCAGCCCCAGCATTTT

D gene: TRBD2
J gene: TRBJ2-3
V gene: TRBV12-3/TRBV12-4
clone size: -
CDR3 protein: CASSFGTTGTSGPTDTQYF
CDR3 DNA: TGTGCCAGCAGTTTCGGGACAACCGGGACTAGCGGGCCAACAGATACGCAGTATTTT

D gene: TRBD2
J gene: TRBJ2-1
V gene: TRBV27
clone size: -
CDR3 protein: CASSSGRDNEQFF
CDR3 DNA: TGTGCCAGCAGCTCGGGGAGGGACAATGAGCAGTTCTTC

D gene: TRBD1
J gene: TRBJ2-2
V gene: TRBV2
clone size: -
CDR3 protein: CASSRTGSLNTGELFF
CDR3 DNA: TGTGCCAGCAGCAGGACAGGGAGTCTAAACACCGGGGAGCTGTTTTTT

D gene: TRBD1
J gene: TRBJ2-3
V gene: TRBV29-1
clone size: -
CDR3 protein: CSATRTGLIRDTQYF
CDR3 DNA: TGCAGCGCGACTCGGACAGGACTCATTCGAGATACGCAGTATTTT

D gene: TRBD1
J gene: TRBJ2-2
V gene: TRBV4-2
clone size: -
CDR3 protein: CASSHPGQGGTGELFF
CDR3 DNA: TGTGCCAGCAGCCATCCCGGACAGGGAGGCACCGGGGAGCTGTTTTTT

D gene: TRBD1
J gene: TRBJ1-1
V gene: TRBV20-1
clone size: -
CDR3 protein: CSASPTGPEAFF
CDR3 DNA: TGCAGTGCTAGCCCGACAGGGCCTGAAGCTTTCTTT

D gene: -
J gene: TRBJ1-2
V gene: TRBV14
clone size: few
CDR3 protein: CASSQEGYGYTF
CDR3 DNA: TGTGCCAGCAGCCAAGAAGGGTATGGCTACACCTTC

D gene: -
J gene: TRBJ1-2
V gene: TRBV5-1
clone size: -
CDR3 protein: CASSLDLLYGYTF
CDR3 DNA: TGCGCCAGCAGCTTGGATCTGCTGTATGGCTACACCTTC

D gene: -
J gene: TRBJ2-3
V gene: TRBV29-1
clone size: -
CDR3 protein: CSVAGPRGTDTQYF
CDR3 DNA: TGCAGCGTTGCCGGGCCTCGGGGCACAGATACGCAGTATTTT

D gene: TRBD2
J gene: TRBJ2-3
V gene: TRBV20-1
clone size: once
CDR3 protein: CSARDTARGVADTQYF
CDR3 DNA: TGCAGTGCTAGGGATACTGCGCGGGGGGTCGCAGATACGCAGTATTTT

D gene: -
J gene: TRBJ1-2
V gene: TRBV30
clone size: once
CDR3 protein: CAWSVLQGGGGYTF
CDR3 DNA: TGTGCCTGGAGTGTACTCCAGGGAGGCGGCGGCTACACCTTC

D gene: -
J gene: TRBJ1-2
V gene: TRBV6-6
clone size: -
CDR3 protein: CASSYSTGGYTF
CDR3 DNA: TGTGCCAGCAGTTACTCGACAGGTGGCTACACCTTC

D gene: TRBD2
J gene: TRBJ2-5
V gene: TRBV14
clone size: -
CDR3 protein: CASSVTWRLSGRYQETQYF
CDR3 DNA: TGTGCCAGCAGCGTGACCTGGAGGCTTAGCGGGAGGTACCAAGAGACCCAGTACTTC

D gene: -
J gene: TRBJ2-3
V gene: TRBV6-5
clone size: -
CDR3 protein: CASSYSRGGASTDTQYF
CDR3 DNA: TGTGCCAGCAGTTACTCGAGGGGGGGTGCTAGCACAGATACGCAGTATTTT

D gene: -
J gene: TRBJ2-3
V gene: TRBV28
clone size: -
CDR3 protein: CASSPYRRSAYYF
CDR3 DNA: TGTGCCAGCAGTCCGTACCGGAGGTCGGCGTATTATTTT

D gene: -
J gene: TRBJ2-5
V gene: TRBV28
clone size: -
CDR3 protein: CASSLSGNQETQYF
CDR3 DNA: TGTGCCAGCAGTTTAAGTGGGAACCAAGAGACCCAGTACTTC

D gene: TRBD2
J gene: TRBJ2-7
V gene: TRBV20-1
clone size: -
CDR3 protein: CSARDEAGGQYEQYF
CDR3 DNA: TGCAGTGCTAGAGATGAGGCGGGGGGGCAATACGAGCAGTACTTC

D gene: -
J gene: TRBJ1-5
V gene: TRBV7-2
clone size: -
CDR3 protein: CASSLLGLNQPQHF
CDR3 DNA: TGTGCCAGCAGCTTATTGGGGCTAAATCAGCCCCAGCATTTT

D gene: -
J gene: TRBJ1-1
V gene: TRBV29-1
clone size: -
CDR3 protein: CSVFENTEAFF
CDR3 DNA: TGCAGCGTTTTTGAGAACACTGAAGCTTTCTTT

D gene: TRBD2
J gene: TRBJ2-7
V gene: TRBV3-1
clone size: -
CDR3 protein: CASSQLGRAEQYF
CDR3 DNA: TGTGCCAGCAGCCAACTCGGGAGGGCCGAGCAGTACTTC

D gene: -
J gene: TRBJ1-6
V gene: TRBV6-6
clone size: -
CDR3 protein: CASSYSTGSSPLHF
CDR3 DNA: TGTGCCAGCAGTTACTCGACAGGATCCTCACCCCTCCACTTT

D gene: -
J gene: TRBJ2-1
V gene: TRBV21-1
clone size: once
CDR3 protein: CASIVLGGYNEQFF
CDR3 DNA: TGTGCCAGCATCGTCCTCGGGGGCTACAATGAGCAGTTCTTC

D gene: TRBD2
J gene: TRBJ2-5
V gene: TRBV20-1
clone size: -
CDR3 protein: CSASPGGGATQYF
CDR3 DNA: TGCAGTGCCAGCCCGGGGGGGGGAGCGACCCAGTACTTC

D gene: -
J gene: TRBJ1-2
V gene: TRBV3-1
clone size: -
CDR3 protein: CASSQDGRSGWGSAYGYTF
CDR3 DNA: TGTGCCAGCAGCCAAGACGGGAGGTCAGGATGGGGCTCGGCCTATGGCTACACCTTC

D gene: TRBD1
J gene: TRBJ1-2
V gene: TRBV24-1
clone size: once
CDR3 protein: CATSDKAGGSYGYTF
CDR3 DNA: TGTGCCACCAGTGATAAAGCAGGGGGCTCCTATGGCTACACCTTC

D gene: -
J gene: TRBJ1-1
V gene: TRBV12-3/TRBV12-4
clone size: -
CDR3 protein: CASSLMRNTEAFF
CDR3 DNA: TGTGCCAGCAGTTTAATGAGAAACACTGAAGCTTTCTTT

D gene: -
J gene: TRBJ1-2
V gene: TRBV3-1
clone size: -
CDR3 protein: CASSQSRDWGGYTF
CDR3 DNA: TGTGCCAGCAGCCAGTCGAGGGACTGGGGTGGCTACACCTTC

D gene: -
J gene: TRBJ2-2
V gene: TRBV4-2
clone size: -
CDR3 protein: CASSQEGGAYTGELFF
CDR3 DNA: TGTGCCAGCAGCCAAGAAGGGGGGGCCTACACCGGGGAGCTGTTTTTT

D gene: -
J gene: TRBJ1-5
V gene: TRBV15
clone size: -
CDR3 protein: CATRRGGNLWPQHF
CDR3 DNA: TGTGCCACCAGAAGGGGGGGAAACTTGTGGCCCCAGCATTTT

D gene: -
J gene: TRBJ1-1
V gene: TRBV30
clone size: -
CDR3 protein: CAWGGVLDTEAFF
CDR3 DNA: TGTGCCTGGGGAGGGGTATTGGACACTGAAGCTTTCTTT

D gene: TRBD1
J gene: TRBJ2-3
V gene: TRBV20-1
clone size: -
CDR3 protein: CSVNRGLGSTDTQYF
CDR3 DNA: TGCAGTGTTAACAGGGGGCTCGGAAGCACAGATACGCAGTATTTT

D gene: TRBD1
J gene: TRBJ1-1
V gene: TRBV20-1
clone size: -
CDR3 protein: CSARAGQGEEAFF
CDR3 DNA: TGCAGTGCTAGAGCAGGACAGGGAGAGGAGGCTTTCTTT